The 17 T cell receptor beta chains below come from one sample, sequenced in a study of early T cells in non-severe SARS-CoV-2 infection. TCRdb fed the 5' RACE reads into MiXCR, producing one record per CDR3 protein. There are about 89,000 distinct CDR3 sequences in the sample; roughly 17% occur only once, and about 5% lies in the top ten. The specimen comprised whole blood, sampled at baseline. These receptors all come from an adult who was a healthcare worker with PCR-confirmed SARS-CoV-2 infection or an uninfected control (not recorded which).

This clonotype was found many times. The CDR3 DNA is TGTGCCAGCACCAAGACAGGGATTGACACTGAAGCTTTCTTT. It translates to CASTKTGIDTEAFF. The chain uses TRBV12-3 or TRBV12-4 and TRBJ1-1, with 7 positions matching TRBD1. This CDR3 has 14 amino acids. The V gene end was trimmed by 7 bases and the J gene end by 3 bases; junction bases not matched to a gene: 8.

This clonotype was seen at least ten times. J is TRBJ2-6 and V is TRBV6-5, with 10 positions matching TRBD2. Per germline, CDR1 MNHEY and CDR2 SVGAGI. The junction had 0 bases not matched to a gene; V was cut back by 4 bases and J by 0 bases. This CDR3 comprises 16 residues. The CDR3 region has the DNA TGTGCCAGCAGTTGGACTAGCGGCTCTGGGGCCAACGTCCTGACTTTC. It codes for CASSWTSGSGANVLTF.

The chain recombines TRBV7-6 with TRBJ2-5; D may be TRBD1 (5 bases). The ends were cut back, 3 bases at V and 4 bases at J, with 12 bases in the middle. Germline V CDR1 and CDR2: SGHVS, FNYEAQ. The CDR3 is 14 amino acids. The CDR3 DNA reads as TGTGCCAGCAGCTTCGGCAGGGCGCCAGAGACCCAGTACTTC. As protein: CASSFGRAPETQYF.

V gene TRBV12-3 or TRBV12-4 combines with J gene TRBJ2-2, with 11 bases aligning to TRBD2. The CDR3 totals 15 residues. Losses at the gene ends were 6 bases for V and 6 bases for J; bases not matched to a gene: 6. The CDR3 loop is CASRGLAGGPGELFF. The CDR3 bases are TGTGCCAGCAGGGGCTTAGCGGGAGGGCCCGGGGAGCTGTTTTTT.

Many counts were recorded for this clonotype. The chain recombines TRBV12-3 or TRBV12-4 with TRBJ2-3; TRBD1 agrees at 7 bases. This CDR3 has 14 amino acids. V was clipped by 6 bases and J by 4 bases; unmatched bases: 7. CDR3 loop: CASSLTGYPDTQYF. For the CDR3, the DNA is TGTGCCAGCAGCCTGACAGGGTACCCAGATACGCAGTATTTT.

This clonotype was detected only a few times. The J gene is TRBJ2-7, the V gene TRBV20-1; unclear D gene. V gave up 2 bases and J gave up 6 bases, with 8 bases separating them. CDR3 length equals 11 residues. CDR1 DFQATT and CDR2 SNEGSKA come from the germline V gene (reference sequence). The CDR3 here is CSARSDREQYF. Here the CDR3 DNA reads TGCAGTGCTAGATCCGATCGCGAGCAGTACTTC.

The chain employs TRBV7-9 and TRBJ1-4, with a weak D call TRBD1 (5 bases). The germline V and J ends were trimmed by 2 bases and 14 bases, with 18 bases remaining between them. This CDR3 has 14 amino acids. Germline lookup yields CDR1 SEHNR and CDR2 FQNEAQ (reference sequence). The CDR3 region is CASSLNGGMNKLFF. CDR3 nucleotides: TGTGCCAGCAGCTTAAACGGGGGGATGAACAAGCTGTTTTTT.

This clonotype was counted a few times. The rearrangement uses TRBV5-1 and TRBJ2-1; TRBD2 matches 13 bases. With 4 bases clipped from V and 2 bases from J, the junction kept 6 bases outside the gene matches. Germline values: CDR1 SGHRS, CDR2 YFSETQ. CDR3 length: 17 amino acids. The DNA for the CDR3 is TGCGCCAGCAGCCCGCAGACTAGCGGGAGGACCTACAATGAGCAGTTCTTC. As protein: CASSPQTSGRTYNEQFF.

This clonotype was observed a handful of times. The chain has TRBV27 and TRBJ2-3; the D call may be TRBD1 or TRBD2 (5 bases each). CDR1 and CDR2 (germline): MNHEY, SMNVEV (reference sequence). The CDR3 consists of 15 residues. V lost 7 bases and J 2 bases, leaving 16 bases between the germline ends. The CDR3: CASTPVGEPTDTQYF. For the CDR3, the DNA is TGTGCCAGCACCCCGGTGGGGGAACCCACAGATACGCAGTATTTT.

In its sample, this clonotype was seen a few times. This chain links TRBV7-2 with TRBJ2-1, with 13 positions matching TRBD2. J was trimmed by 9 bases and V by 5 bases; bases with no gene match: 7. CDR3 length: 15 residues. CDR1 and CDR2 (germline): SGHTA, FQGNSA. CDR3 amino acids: CASSPRTSGRGEQFF. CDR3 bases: TGTGCCAGCAGCCCCCGGACTAGCGGGAGAGGTGAGCAGTTCTTC.

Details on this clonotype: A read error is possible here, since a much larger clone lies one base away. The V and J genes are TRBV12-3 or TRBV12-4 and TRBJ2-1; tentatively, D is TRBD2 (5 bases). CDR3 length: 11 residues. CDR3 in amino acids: CASSPRSEQLF. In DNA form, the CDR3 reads TGTGCCAGCAGTCCACGTAGCGAGCAGCTCTTC.

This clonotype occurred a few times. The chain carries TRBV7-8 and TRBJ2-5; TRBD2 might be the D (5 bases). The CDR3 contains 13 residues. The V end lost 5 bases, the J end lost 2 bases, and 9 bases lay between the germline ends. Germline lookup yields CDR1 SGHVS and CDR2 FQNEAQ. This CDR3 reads CASSADLQETQYF. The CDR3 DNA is TGTGCCAGCAGCGCGGACTTGCAAGAGACCCAGTACTTC. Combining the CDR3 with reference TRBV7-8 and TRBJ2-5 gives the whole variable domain GAGVSQSPRYKVAKRGQDVALRCDPISGHVSLFWYQQALGQGPEFLTYFQNEAQLDKSGLPSDRFFAERPEGSVSTLKIQRTQQEDSAVYLCASSADLQETQYFGPGTRLLVL.

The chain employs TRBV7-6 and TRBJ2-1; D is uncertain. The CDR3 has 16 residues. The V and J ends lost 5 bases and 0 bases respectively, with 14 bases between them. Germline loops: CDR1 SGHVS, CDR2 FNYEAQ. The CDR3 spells CASSPQDVSSYNEQFF. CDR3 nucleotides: TGTGCCAGCAGCCCCCAGGACGTAAGCTCCTACAATGAGCAGTTCTTC. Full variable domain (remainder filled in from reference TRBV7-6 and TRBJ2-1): GAGVSQSPRYKVTKRGQDVALRCDPISGHVSLYWYRQALGQGPEFLTYFNYEAQQDKSGLPNDRFSAERPEGSISTLTIQRTEQRDSAMYRCASSPQDVSSYNEQFFGPGTRLTVL.

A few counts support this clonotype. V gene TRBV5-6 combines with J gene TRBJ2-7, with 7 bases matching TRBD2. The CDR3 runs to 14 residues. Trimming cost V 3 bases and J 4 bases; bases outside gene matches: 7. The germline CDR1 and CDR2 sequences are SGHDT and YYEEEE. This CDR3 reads CASSSPGLSYEQYF. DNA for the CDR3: TGTGCCAGCAGCTCTCCGGGACTATCTTACGAGCAGTACTTC.

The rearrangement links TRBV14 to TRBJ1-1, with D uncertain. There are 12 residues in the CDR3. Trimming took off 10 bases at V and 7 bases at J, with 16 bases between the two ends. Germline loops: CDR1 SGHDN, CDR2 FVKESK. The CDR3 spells CAIFREGGEAFF. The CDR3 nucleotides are TGTGCCATCTTTCGGGAGGGAGGTGAAGCTTTCTTT.

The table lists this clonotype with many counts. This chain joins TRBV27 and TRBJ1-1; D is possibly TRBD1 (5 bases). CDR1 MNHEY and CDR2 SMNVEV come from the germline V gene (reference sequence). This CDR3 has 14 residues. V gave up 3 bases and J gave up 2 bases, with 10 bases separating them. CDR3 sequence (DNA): TGTGCCAGCAGTTTCGGGACGGCTAACACTGAAGCTTTCTTT. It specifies CASSFGTANTEAFF.

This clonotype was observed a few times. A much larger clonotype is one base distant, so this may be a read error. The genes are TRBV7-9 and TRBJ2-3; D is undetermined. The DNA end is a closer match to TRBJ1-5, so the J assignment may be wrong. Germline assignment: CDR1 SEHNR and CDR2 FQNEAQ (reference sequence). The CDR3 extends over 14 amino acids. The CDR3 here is CASSVASGRDTQHF. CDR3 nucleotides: TGTGCCAGCTCAGTTGCTAGCGGGAGGGATACGCAGCATTTT.